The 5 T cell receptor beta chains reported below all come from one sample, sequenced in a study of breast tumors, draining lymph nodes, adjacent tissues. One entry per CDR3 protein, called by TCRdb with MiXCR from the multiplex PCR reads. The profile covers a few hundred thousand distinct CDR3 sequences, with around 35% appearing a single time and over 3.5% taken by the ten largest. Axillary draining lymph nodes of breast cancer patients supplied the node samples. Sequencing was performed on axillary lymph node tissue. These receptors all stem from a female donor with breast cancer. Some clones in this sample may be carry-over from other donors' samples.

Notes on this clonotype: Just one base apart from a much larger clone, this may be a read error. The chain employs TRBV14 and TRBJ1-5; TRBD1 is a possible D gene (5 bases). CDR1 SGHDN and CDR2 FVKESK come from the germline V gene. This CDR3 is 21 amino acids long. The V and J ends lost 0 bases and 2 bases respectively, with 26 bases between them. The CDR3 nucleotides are TGTGCCAGCAGCCAAGATACGGGCAGGGAAATCCCCCCAGGATGCAATCAGCCCCAGCATTTT. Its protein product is CASSQDTGREIPPGCNQPQHF.

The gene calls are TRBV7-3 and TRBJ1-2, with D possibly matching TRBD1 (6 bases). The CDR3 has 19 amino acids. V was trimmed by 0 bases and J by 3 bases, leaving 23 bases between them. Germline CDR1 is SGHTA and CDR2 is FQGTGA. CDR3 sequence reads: CASSLTFWGHRDRDYGYTF. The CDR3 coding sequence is TGTGCCAGCAGCTTAACGTTTTGGGGGCACAGGGACCGTGACTATGGCTACACCTTC. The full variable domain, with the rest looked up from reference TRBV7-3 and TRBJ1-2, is GAGVSQTPSNKVTEKGKYVELRCDPISGHTALYWYRQSLGQGPEFLIYFQGTGAADDSGLPNDRFFAVRPEGSVSTLKIQRTERGDSAVYLCASSLTFWGHRDRDYGYTFGSGTRLTVV.

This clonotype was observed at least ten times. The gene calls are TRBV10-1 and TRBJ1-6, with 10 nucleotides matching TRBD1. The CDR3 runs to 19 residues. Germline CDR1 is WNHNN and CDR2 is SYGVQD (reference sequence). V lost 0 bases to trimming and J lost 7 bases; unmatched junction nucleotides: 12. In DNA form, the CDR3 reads TGCGCCAGCAGTGAGTCCTTGGCTGAGCGGACAGGGGGGAATTCACCCCTCCACTTT. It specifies CASSESLAERTGGNSPLHF.

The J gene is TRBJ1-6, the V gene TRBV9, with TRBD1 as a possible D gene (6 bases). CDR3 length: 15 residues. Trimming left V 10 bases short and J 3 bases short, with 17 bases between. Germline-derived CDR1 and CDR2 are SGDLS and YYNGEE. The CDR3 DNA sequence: TGTGCCGGTACTCCCGGACAGAACTATAATTCACCCCTCCACTTT. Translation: CAGTPGQNYNSPLHF.

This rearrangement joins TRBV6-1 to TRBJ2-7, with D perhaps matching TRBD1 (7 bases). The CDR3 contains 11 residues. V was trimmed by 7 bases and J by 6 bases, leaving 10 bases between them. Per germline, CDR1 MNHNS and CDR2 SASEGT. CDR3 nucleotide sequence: TGTGCCAGCACAGGGGGGAGCGAGCAGTACTTC. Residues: CASTGGSEQYF.